This TCR beta chain was profiled in a study of blood T cell repertoires in COVID-19. The CDR3 runs 15 residues. Trimming cost V 7 bases and J 4 bases; bases outside gene matches: 9. Germline V gives CDR1 MNHEY, CDR2 SVGEGT. Generated by immunoSEQ multiplex PCR, the TCRdb table keeps only in-frame clones and is missing some. The sample has about 280,000 clones, approximately 85% seen once; the top ten hold roughly 4.6%. This TCR was recovered from a man in his forties or fifties with active or convalescent COVID-19. The chain has TRBV6-2 or TRBV6-3 and TRBJ1-2, with 10 bases lining up with TRBD1. The specimen sequenced was peripheral blood. In nucleotides, the CDR3 is TGTGCCAGCACCCCTAGACAGGGGGCCATCTATGGCTACACCTTC. It specifies CASTPRQGAIYGYTF.